This TCR beta chain was recovered during a study of blood T cell repertoires in COVID-19. As for the study in general: Material from acute and convalescent COVID-19 was sourced from the United States, Italy and Spain. The cDNA or gDNA used as material had been derived from T cells, B-cell-depleted T cells, or PBMCs.

Per the authors' pipeline: Cell counts per sample came from amplifying reference gene primers. The repertoire was sequenced with immunoSEQ multiplex PCR; TCRdb's copy has only in-frame clones and lacks some. Clone size and the V and J calls come from that table; the DNA yielded D and trimming. The sample lists about 49,000 clones, roughly four fifths occurring once. The sequenced sample consisted of peripheral blood. The receptor was derived from a woman aged 55-69 years with acute or convalescent COVID-19.

CDR3 sequence (DNA): TGCGCCAGCAGCTTGGCCGGGTCTTTAGGAGGGCTTCGAGCTTTCTTT. Its protein product is CASSLAGSLGGLRAFF. The gene calls are TRBV5-1 and TRBJ1-1; no clear D gene. The CDR3 covers 16 residues. V was clipped by 0 bases and J by 10 bases, with 22 bases between them. Germline V lookup: CDR1 SGHRS, CDR2 YFSETQ. Filled out from reference TRBV5-1 and TRBJ1-1, the complete variable domain reads KAGVTQTPRYLIKTRGQQVTLSCSPISGHRSVSWYQQTPGQGLQFLFEYFSETQRNKGNFPGRFSGRQFSNSRSEMNVSTLELGDSALYLCASSLAGSLGGLRAFFGQGTRLTVV.